The rows below give T cell receptor beta chains drawn from one sample of a study of cytomegalovirus exposure and HLA in healthy donors. Method: immunoSEQ multiplex PCR; TCRdb's copy keeps in-frame clones and lacks some. The table shows 250,000 to 400,000 clones, with approximately 88% occurring only once. Sequencing used PBMCs. The receptors originated from a man aged 30-40 years in good health and CMV-seronegative. Both conserved end residues are part of each CDR3. The D gene is left open where the match is weak. Only some rows state a clone size, as once, few, many or a class for expanded clones.

TRBJ2-5	.	TRBV6-5	.	TGTGCCAGCAGTTACGGGTCGGGGATAGAGGGAGAGACCCAGTACTTC	CASSYGSGIEGETQYF
TRBJ2-7	.	TRBV7-8	.	TGTGCCAGCAGCCTTTATAGCAGCTCCTACGAGCAGTACTTC	CASSLYSSSYEQYF
TRBJ1-4	TRBD1	TRBV7-9	.	TGTGCCAGCAGCCGAACAGGGGGTGATGAAAAACTGTTTTTT	CASSRTGGDEKLFF
TRBJ1-4	TRBD1	TRBV7-9	.	TGTGCCAGCAGCTTAGGGACAGGGGGCGTCGAAAAACTGTTTTTT	CASSLGTGGVEKLFF
TRBJ2-3	TRBD1	TRBV11-3	.	TGTGCCAGCAGCCCCGGACAGGGCGGGGTTCGCCCAGATACGCAGTATTTT	CASSPGQGGVRPDTQYF
TRBJ2-7	TRBD2	TRBV11-2	.	TGTGCCAGCAGCTTAGCACCTAGCGGGGGTAATTTCGAGCAGTACTTC	CASSLAPSGGNFEQYF
TRBJ2-3	TRBD2	TRBV4-1	.	TGCGCCAGCAGCCAAGAATGGGCGGGGGGGCGAGATACGCAGTATTTT	CASSQEWAGGRDTQYF
TRBJ2-2	.	TRBV2	.	TGTGCCAGCAGTGCCCAGGGGGGCACCGGGGAGCTGTTTTTT	CASSAQGGTGELFF
TRBJ1-5	TRBD1	TRBV19	.	TGTGCCAGTAGTATAAAAGGGGGCCCCAATCAGCCCCAGCATTTT	CASSIKGGPNQPQHF
TRBJ1-4	.	TRBV4-1	.	TGCGCCAGCAGCCAACAGGGCTCAACTAATGAAAAACTGTTTTTT	CASSQQGSTNEKLFF
TRBJ1-2	.	TRBV6-6	once	TGTGCCGCTCAGGGCCGGAACTATGGCTACACCTTC	CAAQGRNYGYTF
TRBJ2-7	.	TRBV7-6	.	TGTGCCAGCAGCCCAACCATGGGGCACCCCTACGAGCAGTACTTC	CASSPTMGHPYEQYF
TRBJ2-1	TRBD1	TRBV5-5	.	TGTGCCAGCAGCGTGGGACAGGGAAACTACAATGAGCAGTTCTTC	CASSVGQGNYNEQFF
TRBJ2-2	TRBD1	TRBV4-3	.	TGCGCCAGCAGCCAAGTCCAGGGGGCGGACACCGGGGAGCTGTTTTTT	CASSQVQGADTGELFF
TRBJ2-7	.	TRBV2	.	TGTGCCAGCCTGCAGGGCGACGAGCAGTACTTC	CASLQGDEQYF
TRBJ1-4	.	TRBV27	.	TGTGCCAGCAGACTTAGGGGCATTAATGAAAAACTGTTTTTT	CASRLRGINEKLFF
TRBJ2-5	TRBD2	TRBV7-9	.	TGTGCCAGCAGCTTCCTAGCGGGGATGAAAGAGACCCAGTACTTC	CASSFLAGMKETQYF
TRBJ2-5	.	TRBV13	.	TGTGCCAGCAGCTTAGGGGGGGGACGGGAGACCCAGTACTTC	CASSLGGGRETQYF
TRBJ2-3	.	TRBV18	.	TGTGCCAGCTCACCGGGCGATACGCAGTATTTT	CASSPGDTQYF
TRBJ1-3	.	TRBV19	.	TGTGCCAGTAGTAAATATAGGGACACCTACTCTGGAAACACCATATATTTT	CASSKYRDTYSGNTIYF
TRBJ1-1	.	TRBV18	once	TGTGCCAGCTCACCACCACCTAACAGCCCCACTGAAGCTTTCTTT	CASSPPPNSPTEAFF
TRBJ1-1	.	TRBV5-7	.	TGTGCCAGCAGCCGTGACCATGAGGGAGAGGTCACTGAAGCTTTCTTT	CASSRDHEGEVTEAFF
TRBJ2-7	.	TRBV7-9	.	TGTGCCAGCGGTGGGAGCGGTGACGAGCAGTACTTC	CASGGSGDEQYF
TRBJ2-6	TRBD1	TRBV7-9	once	TGTGCCAGCAGCGCCGGGACAGTGTTGGCTGGGGCCAACGTCCTGACTTTC	CASSAGTVLAGANVLTF
TRBJ1-1	TRBD1	TRBV18	.	TGTGCCAGCTCGACAGGGATCTCGTCTGACACTGAAGCTTTCTTT	CASSTGISSDTEAFF
TRBJ1-6	TRBD1	TRBV6-5	.	TGTGCCAGCAGTTACGGCGGACAGGGGATGGGTTCACCCCTCCACTTT	CASSYGGQGMGSPLHF
TRBJ2-1	.	TRBV7-9	.	TGTGCCAGCAGCGTACCGGAGACCTACAATGAGCAGTTCTTC	CASSVPETYNEQFF
TRBJ2-5	TRBD1	TRBV7-7	.	TGTGCCAGCAGCTCTCGGGATTCCGGACAGGGACGAGAGACCCAGTACTTC	CASSSRDSGQGRETQYF
TRBJ2-7	TRBD2	TRBV11-3	.	TGTGCCAGCACCTCCGAGCATAGGCGGGGGGCCTACGAGCAGTACTTC	CASTSEHRRGAYEQYF
TRBJ1-5	TRBD1	TRBV6-6	.	TGTGCCAGCAGTATTGGACAGGGCTTCAACCAGCCCCAGCATTTT	CASSIGQGFNQPQHF
TRBJ2-1	.	TRBV11-2	.	TGTGCCAGCAGCCTAGGATTGGTGCGAACAGCTTGGAATGAGCAGTTCTTC	CASSLGLVRTAWNEQFF
TRBJ1-1	TRBD1	TRBV27	.	TGTGCCAGCAGTCTACAAAGACAGGGATCTGAAGCTTTCTTT	CASSLQRQGSEAFF
TRBJ1-2	TRBD1	TRBV5-1	.	TGCGCCAGCAGCCACAGGGGCCCGGAGGGCTACACCTTC	CASSHRGPEGYTF
TRBJ1-4	.	TRBV9	.	TGTGCCAGCAGCGAGACTCCCTTGGCGGGGGTGAATGGGGAAAAACTGTTTTTT	CASSETPLAGVNGEKLFF
TRBJ2-1	TRBD1	TRBV11-2	.	TGTGCCAGCAGCCCCCGCTTCGGGACAGTATACGAGCAGTTCTTC	CASSPRFGTVYEQFF
TRBJ2-1	.	TRBV29-1	.	TGCAGCGTTGAAGATCGCGATGAGCAGTTCTTC	CSVEDRDEQFF
TRBJ1-1	TRBD1	TRBV5-5	once	TGTGCCAGCAGCTTGAGGCAGGGGGCATTGAACACTGAAGCTTTCTTT	CASSLRQGALNTEAFF
TRBJ1-5	TRBD1	TRBV19	few	TGTGCCAGTAGTGAAGGGACAGGTCAGCCCCAGCATTTT	CASSEGTGQPQHF
TRBJ1-1	TRBD1	TRBV27	.	TGTGCCAGCAGGGGGACAGGGAGTCCCATAGCTTTCTTT	CASRGTGSPIAFF
TRBJ2-7	.	TRBV20-1	.	TGCAGTGCTAGAGAGCAGTACGAGCAGTACTTC	CSAREQYEQYF
TRBJ2-4	TRBD2	TRBV12-5	.	TGTGCTAGTGGGTACCCTCAACACGGACTAGCGGGGGGGGTAGCCAAAAACATTCAGTACTTC	CASGYPQHGLAGGVAKNIQYF
TRBJ1-1	.	TRBV10-2	.	TGCGCCAGCAGTGAGCTCTCCGGGACTCTTCTTGAAGCTTTCTTT	CASSELSGTLLEAFF
TRBJ1-1	.	TRBV6-5	.	TGTGCCAGCAGTTACCAGGGTATGAACACTGAAGCTTTCTTT	CASSYQGMNTEAFF